These 7 T cell receptor beta chains were sequenced from one sample in a study of PD-L1 blockade in urothelial cancer (dated by TCRdb to about 2017). The method behind the library was the immunoSEQ multiplex PCR assay. Here the immuneACCESS table is served through TCRdb, limited to in-frame sequences with V and J called. Missing clones are a known gap in these copies; in checked studies unresolved V genes cover under half, and the rest lacks a known reason. Across this sample there are tens of thousands of clones, with about 81% seen only once. The ten largest clones add up to 9% to 9.5% of the sample. Sequencing used PBMCs, obtained around atezolizumab (anti-PD-L1) treatment. These receptors all stem from a man aged 70-80 years with urothelial cancer.

V is TRBV10-3 and J is TRBJ1-1, with TRBD1 identical over 7 bases. Unmatched junction bases numbered 7, after V lost 6 bases and J lost 0 bases. The germline gives CDR1 ENHRY, CDR2 SYGVKD. The CDR3 has 15 amino acids. CDR3 in DNA: TGTGCCATCAGGGGGGGACAGAAGATGAACACTGAAGCTTTCTTT. It specifies CAIRGGQKMNTEAFF.

The chain employs TRBV11-3 and TRBJ2-1; weak D call: TRBD2 (6 bases). This CDR3 region has 14 residues. Germline-derived CDR1 and CDR2 are SGHNT and YENEEA. Trimming cost V 5 bases and J 3 bases, with 11 bases left between them. CDR3 region: CASSPRDFYNEQFF. CDR3 DNA: TGTGCCAGCAGCCCCCGGGACTTCTACAATGAGCAGTTCTTC.

The chain recombines TRBV5-1 with TRBJ1-2; D not resolved. This CDR3 has 13 residues. CDR1 SGHRS and CDR2 YFSETQ come from the germline V gene. The V end lost 3 bases, the J end lost 2 bases, and 8 bases lay between the germline ends. The CDR3: CASSSLQNYGYTF. DNA of the CDR3: TGCGCCAGCAGCTCCTTACAGAACTATGGCTACACCTTC.

The chain uses TRBV19 and TRBJ2-7; D might be TRBD1 (6 bases). The germline CDR1 and CDR2 sequences are LNHDA and SQIVND (reference sequence). The ends were cut back, 6 bases at V and 4 bases at J, with 19 bases in the middle. The CDR3 is made up of 15 amino acids. DNA for the CDR3: TGTGCCAGTAGAAACAGGGCGTTCGGCCCTTACGAGCAGTACTTC. Residues: CASRNRAFGPYEQYF.

A few counts support this clone. The gene calls are TRBV7-2 and TRBJ1-2; D is ambiguous. The CDR3 length is 13 residues. The germline gives CDR1 SGHTA, CDR2 FQGNSA. V was clipped by 5 bases and J by 4 bases, with 11 bases between them. The CDR3: CASSQEDVYGYTF. CDR3 nucleotides: TGTGCCAGCAGCCAAGAGGATGTCTATGGCTACACCTTC.

CDR3 amino acids: CAITSRTGNSPLHF. As DNA, the CDR3 is TGTGCCATCACTTCCCGGACAGGAAATTCACCCCTCCACTTT. The rearrangement uses TRBV10-3 and TRBJ1-6; 7 bases match TRBD1. This CDR3 has 14 residues. Trimming at V came to 7 bases and at J to 7 bases, leaving 7 bases not matched to a gene. Germline V gene data show CDR1 as ENHRY and CDR2 as SYGVKD.

The chain employs TRBV7-2 and TRBJ2-3; 7 nucleotides match TRBD2. CDR1 is SGHTA, CDR2 FQGNSA, per germline. The length of the CDR3 is 16 residues. V shed 8 bases and J 3 bases; nucleotides not matched to a gene: 14. The CDR3 DNA reads as TGTGCCAGCTCCCGGAACCGGGCTAGCGGTACAGATACGCAGTATTTT. Amino acid sequence: CASSRNRASGTDTQYF.